The next 10 T cell receptor beta chains were all read from a single sample in a study of PD-L1 blockade in urothelial cancer. Assay: immunoSEQ multiplex PCR; the TCRdb copy retains only in-frame clones and omits some. This table holds about 50,000 clones, about 85% found once. Time point reported: peripheral blood 6 weeks after treatment start. The material was PBMCs, obtained around atezolizumab (anti-PD-L1) treatment. The origin of the receptors is a man between 45 and 60 years old with urothelial cancer.

The gene calls are TRBV29-1 and TRBJ1-4; D perhaps matches TRBD1 (6 bases). Germline CDR1 SQVTM, CDR2 ANQGSEA. Trimming removed 6 bases at V and 7 bases at J, with 15 bases between. This CDR3 has 13 amino acids. CDR3 protein: CSVLGAKGEKLFF. CDR3 bases: TGCAGCGTCCTGGGGGCTAAGGGTGAAAAACTGTTTTTT. The full variable domain, its missing parts supplied by reference TRBV29-1 and TRBJ1-4, is SAVISQKPSRDICQRGTSLTIQCQVDSQVTMMFWYRQQPGQSLTLIATANQGSEATYESGFVIDKFPISRPNLTFSTLTVSNMSPEDSSIYLCSVLGAKGEKLFFGSGTQLSVL.

The V call is TRBV18, the J call TRBJ2-5, with D possibly TRBD1 on 5 matching bases. V lost 0 bases and J lost 2, with 10 bases in between. CDR1 KGHSH and CDR2 LQKENI come from the germline V gene. The CDR3 is 15 amino acids. The CDR3 is CASSPPRQPQETQYF. The CDR3 region has the DNA TGTGCCAGCTCACCACCGAGACAGCCTCAAGAGACCCAGTACTTC.

The table lists this clone with a count of one. V gene TRBV4-3 combines with J gene TRBJ1-6; 9 bases agree with TRBD1. V shed 3 bases and J 7 bases; nucleotides not matched to a gene: 4. Per germline, CDR1 LGHNA and CDR2 YSLEER. This CDR3 is 15 amino acids long. The CDR3 region is CASSQRDRDNSPLHF. For the CDR3, the DNA is TGCGCCAGCAGCCAGAGGGACAGGGACAATTCACCCCTCCACTTT.

The chain recombines TRBV2 with TRBJ2-7, with D perhaps TRBD1 (6 bases). V was trimmed by 6 bases and J by 5 bases, leaving 11 bases between them. Germline assignment: CDR1 SNHLY and CDR2 FYNNEI. The CDR3 sequence is 12 residues long. CDR3 protein: CASRQTGHEQYF. The CDR3 nucleotides read TGTGCCAGCAGACAAACAGGGCACGAGCAGTACTTC.

This chain joins TRBV11-3 and TRBJ2-2; D is perhaps TRBD1 (6 bases). Germline CDR1 SGHNT, CDR2 YENEEA. V gave up 1 base and J gave up 3 bases, with 9 bases separating them. The CDR3 is 15 amino acids. The CDR3 bases are TGTGCCAGCAGCTTAGGGACAGCTGACACCGGGGAGCTGTTTTTT. Amino acids: CASSLGTADTGELFF.

The CDR3 is CASSLGHLYNEQFF. The CDR3 nucleotides read TGTGCCAGCAGTTTAGGACACCTGTACAATGAGCAGTTCTTC. The chain is built from TRBV28 and TRBJ2-1; TRBD1 might be the D (5 bases). Trimming removed 2 bases from V and 4 bases from J, with 9 bases in between. CDR1 and CDR2 from the germline V gene are MDHEN and SYDVKM. The CDR3 has 14 amino acids.

V usage is TRBV10-1 and J usage is TRBJ2-1; 9 nucleotides agree with TRBD1. Trimming at V came to 4 bases and at J to 6 bases, leaving 4 bases not matched to a gene. Per the germline V gene, CDR1 is WNHNN and CDR2 is SYGVQD (reference sequence). The CDR3 covers 14 residues. The CDR3 DNA reads TGCGCCAGCAGTGGGGGACAGGGCGTCAATGAGCAGTTCTTC. Encoded protein: CASSGGQGVNEQFF.

This chain joins TRBV10-3 and TRBJ1-4; no clear D. The CDR3 is made up of 13 amino acids. With 8 bases removed from V and 7 bases from J, the gap between germline ends came to 14 bases. From germline, CDR1 is ENHRY and CDR2 SYGVKD. CDR3 coding DNA: TGTGCCATCGCAGCGGGATTGGGTGAAAAACTGTTTTTT. Translated: CAIAAGLGEKLFF.

This chain links TRBV10-1 with TRBJ2-1, with 7 bases that match TRBD1. Trimming at V came to 6 bases and at J to 11 bases, leaving 10 bases not matched to a gene. Per germline, CDR1 WNHNN and CDR2 SYGVQD (reference sequence). This CDR3 region has 13 residues. The CDR3 coding sequence is TGCGCCAGCAGCTCATACAGGGGTGGACAGCAGTTCTTC. As protein: CASSSYRGGQQFF.

The chain links TRBV19 to TRBJ2-1, with D perhaps matching TRBD2 (7 bases). Trimming removed 4 bases at V and 7 bases at J, with 14 bases between. Per germline, CDR1 LNHDA and CDR2 SQIVND (reference sequence). The CDR3 contains 14 residues. The CDR3 region is CASSKDGGLNEQFF. The CDR3 nucleotides read TGTGCCAGTAGTAAAGACGGGGGGCTAAATGAGCAGTTCTTC.